The 32 T cell receptor beta chains below all came from one sample that was sequenced in a study of OX40 agonist ivuxolimab in advanced cancers. Sequencing was performed with immunoSEQ multiplex PCR; in TCRdb, only in-frame clones are kept and a portion is missing. The sample holds roughly 64,000 clones, approximately 84% seen once. The material was CD4+ or CD8+ T cells sorted from blood, obtained in a trial of the OX40 agonist ivuxolimab. The receptors come from an adult with an advanced solid tumor such as melanoma, head and neck, liver or kidney cancer.

The chain has TRBV28 and TRBJ2-1; TRBD2 matches at 9 bases. The germline CDR1 and CDR2 sequences are MDHEN and SYDVKM. V lost 5 bases and J lost 8; bases outside the gene matches: 10. There are 15 residues in the CDR3. CDR3 sequence (DNA): TGTGCCAGCAGTCTTAGCGGGAGAGAGTGGGATGAGCAGTTCTTC. Residues: CASSLSGREWDEQFF.

A remark on this clone: Relative to the germline gene, one junction end is altered; a read error may explain this. V is TRBV14 and J is TRBJ2-2; 10 bases line up with TRBD1. The germline V gene encodes CDR1 SGHDN and CDR2 FVKESK. This CDR3 region has 15 residues. The CDR3, as DNA: TGTGCCAGCAGCCAGGGACAGGGGTTCACCGAGGAGCTGTTTTTT. Protein sequence: CASSQGQGFTEELFF.

J is TRBJ2-2 and V is TRBV2, with a possible D match to TRBD2 (5 bases). CDR3 length equals 16 residues. Trimming took 5 bases from V and 3 from J, leaving 16 bases between them. CDR1 and CDR2 from the germline V gene are SNHLY and FYNNEI. In DNA, the CDR3 is TGTGCCAGCAGTTCCACCGGACCGCGGGACACCGGGGAGCTGTTTTTT. Translating it yields CASSSTGPRDTGELFF.

A few counts support this clone. The V gene is TRBV14, the J gene TRBJ2-7, with D unresolved. In germline, CDR1 is SGHDN, CDR2 FVKESK. The ends were cut back, 2 bases at V and 7 bases at J, with 9 bases in the middle. The CDR3 loop spans 12 amino acids. CDR3 DNA: TGTGCCAGCAGCCAACTCCCTGGAGAGCAGTACTTC. The encoded protein is CASSQLPGEQYF.

This clone is a singleton in its sample. The rearrangement links TRBV6-1 to TRBJ2-7; 14 bases match TRBD2. Germline CDR1 and CDR2: MNHNS and SASEGT. The CDR3 is made up of 15 amino acids. V lost 4 bases to trimming and J lost 3 bases; unmatched junction nucleotides: 2. The CDR3 DNA reads as TGTGCCAGCAGTGCCGGACTAGCGGGAGGCTACGAGCAGTACTTC. As protein: CASSAGLAGGYEQYF.

This chain links TRBV5-4 with TRBJ1-2; D is unclear. Germline values: CDR1 SGHNT, CDR2 YYREEE (reference sequence). V was cut by 1 base and J by 7 bases, with 8 bases left in between. The CDR3 length is 12 residues. CDR3 DNA: TGTGCCAGCAGCTTGAAGGGAGGTGGCTACACCTTC. Amino acids: CASSLKGGGYTF.

This clone rates as medium-sized (0.01 to 0.1%). CDR3: CASSPQGIYGYTF. CDR3 in DNA: TGTGCCAGCAGCCCACAGGGGATCTATGGCTACACCTTC. The chain links TRBV7-2 to TRBJ1-2, with TRBD1 matching 7 bases. Germline values: CDR1 SGHTA, CDR2 FQGNSA. This CDR3 region has 13 residues. V shed 5 bases and J 4 bases; nucleotides not matched to a gene: 4.

This clone was counted only a few times. The chain employs TRBV4-3 and TRBJ2-7; no firm D call. The germline gives CDR1 LGHNA, CDR2 YSLEER. The CDR3 is made up of 14 amino acids. Trimming stripped 0 bases from V and 2 bases from J, with 8 bases between. This chain's CDR3 is CASSQDKGPYEQYF. The CDR3 nucleotides read TGCGCCAGCAGCCAAGATAAGGGCCCCTACGAGCAGTACTTC.

Details on this clone: Mismatch with germline at one junction end may stem from a read error. The chain is built from TRBV27 and TRBJ2-7, with a possible D match to TRBD1 (6 bases). Germline assignment: CDR1 MNHEY and CDR2 SMNVEV (reference sequence). CDR3 length equals 14 residues. CDR3 sequence reads: CASSLLGALNEQYF. The CDR3, as DNA: TGTGCCAGCAGCTTATTGGGGGCCCTAAACGAGCAGTACTTC.

The chain links TRBV4-1 to TRBJ2-2; tentatively, D is TRBD1 (6 bases). CDR3 size: 16 residues. V lost 1 base and J lost 1, with 10 bases in between. CDR1 MGHRA and CDR2 YSYEKL come from the germline V gene. The CDR3 region is CASSQVAGVNTGELFF. The CDR3 DNA reads TGCGCCAGCAGCCAAGTCGCAGGGGTGAACACCGGGGAGCTGTTTTTT.

The genes are TRBV11-2 and TRBJ2-3; D tentatively reads TRBD1 or TRBD2 (6 bases each). The germline CDR1 and CDR2 sequences are SGHAT and FQNNGV. The CDR3 consists of 14 residues. V was cut by 3 bases and J by 6 bases, with 13 bases left in between. The CDR3 loop is CASSFRGVTDTQYF. The CDR3 DNA follows: TGTGCCAGCAGCTTTAGGGGGGTAACGGATACGCAGTATTTT. Looking up the rest from reference TRBV11-2 and TRBJ2-3 gives the full variable domain: EAGVAQSPRYKIIEKRQSVAFWCNPISGHATLYWYQQILGQGPKLLIQFQNNGVVDDSQLPKDRFSAERLKGVDSTLKIQPAKLEDSAVYLCASSFRGVTDTQYFGPGTRLTVL.

CDR3 DNA: TGTGCCAGCAGGCGCAGGGGGCTGGGTGAAAAACTGTTTTTT. Protein: CASRRRGLGEKLFF. The chain combines TRBV11-3 with TRBJ1-4; 8 bases line up with TRBD1. The CDR3 length is 14 residues. J was trimmed by 7 bases and V by 6 bases; bases with no gene match: 7. CDR1 and CDR2 (germline): SGHNT, YENEEA.

The rearrangement links TRBV6-6 to TRBJ2-3; no clear D. Germline CDR1 and CDR2: MNHNY and SVGAGI (reference sequence). V lost 2 bases to trimming and J lost 3 bases, with 3 bases between them. This CDR3 spans 12 amino acids. CDR3 region: CASSYTTDTQYF. The CDR3 DNA follows: TGTGCCAGCAGTTACACTACAGATACGCAGTATTTT.

This chain connects TRBV5-1 to TRBJ2-5, with 12 positions matching TRBD2. This CDR3 spans 16 amino acids. Germline trimming cut 4 bases from V and 5 bases from J; bases unmatched to any gene: 9. CDR1 is SGHRS and CDR2 is YFSETQ in the germline V gene. Here the CDR3 DNA reads TGCGCCAGCAGCGGCCGCCCTCTAGCGGGAGGGGAGACCCAGTACTTC. It yields the protein CASSGRPLAGGETQYF.

Written as DNA, the CDR3 is TGTGCCAGCAGCCCCTGGGCTAGCCGTCTTGAGTACAATGAGCAGTTCTTC. Protein sequence: CASSPWASRLEYNEQFF. V is TRBV7-2 and J is TRBJ2-1; D perhaps matches TRBD2 (5 bases). This CDR3 has 17 amino acids. The germline V gene has CDR1 SGHTA and CDR2 FQGNSA. V lost 5 bases and J 4 bases, leaving 21 bases between the germline ends.

V and J are TRBV4-3 and TRBJ1-5; 12 bases are shared with TRBD1. Germline V gene lookup returns CDR1 LGHNA and CDR2 YSLEER. The ends lost 2 bases at V and 6 bases at J; junction bases unmatched: 5. The CDR3 covers 16 residues. The CDR3, as DNA: TGCGCCAGCAGCCAAACCGGGACAGGGGGCCGTCAGCCCCAGCATTTT. It specifies CASSQTGTGGRQPQHF.

V and J are TRBV12-5 and TRBJ2-5; 7 bases fit TRBD1. The J call may be incorrect, as the DNA end agrees better with TRBJ2-7. CDR1 LGHNT and CDR2 FRNRAP come from the germline V gene. The CDR3 has 18 amino acids. This chain's CDR3 is CASGLTRGTANRPYEQYF. CDR3 in DNA: TGTGCTAGTGGTTTGACCCGTGGGACAGCTAACCGACCCTACGAGCAGTACTTC.

This chain joins TRBV5-4 and TRBJ2-3; either TRBD1 or TRBD2 may fit D (6 bases each). Germline CDR1 reads SGHNT; CDR2 reads YYREEE (reference sequence). CDR3 length equals 15 residues. Trimming removed 1 base at V and 6 bases at J, with 15 bases between. CDR3 coding DNA: TGTGCCAGCAGCTTGTCTACCGGGGGCAGGGATACGCAGTATTTT. Translating it yields CASSLSTGGRDTQYF.

The chain links TRBV7-2 to TRBJ1-2, with TRBD1 identical over 7 bases. The length of the CDR3 is 14 residues. V shed 3 bases, J shed 8 bases, and the junction held 9 bases outside the gene matches. Germline values: CDR1 SGHTA, CDR2 FQGNSA. The CDR3 nucleotides read TGTGCCAGCAGCTTGGGACAGACTAGGCGAGGCTACACCTTC. The encoded protein is CASSLGQTRRGYTF.

Concerning this clone itself: This clone may be a read error of a much larger clone one base away. The same CDR3 can be traced to other DNA sequences in this sample. CDR3 DNA sequence: TGTGCCAGCAGCTTCGGTGGCAATCAGCCCCAGCATTTT. This translates into CASSFGGNQPQHF. The gene calls are TRBV7-2 and TRBJ1-5; D is ambiguous. The CDR3 is 13 residues long. V lost 3 bases to trimming and J lost 2 bases, with 5 bases between them. Germline CDR1 and CDR2: SGHTA and FQGNSA. Looking up the rest from reference TRBV7-2 and TRBJ1-5 gives the full variable domain: GAGVSQSPSNKVTEKGKDVELRCDPISGHTALYWYRQSLGQGLEFLIYFQGNSAPDKSGLPSDRFSAERTGGSVSTLTIQRTQQEDSAVYLCASSFGGNQPQHFGDGTRLSIL.

The rearrangement uses TRBV27 and TRBJ2-2; 15 bases line up with TRBD2. Germline values: CDR1 MNHEY, CDR2 SMNVEV (reference sequence). The CDR3 is made up of 18 amino acids. Trimming cost V 5 bases and J 4 bases; bases outside gene matches: 8. CDR3: CASSIGLAGGPSTGELFF. DNA of the CDR3: TGTGCCAGCAGTATCGGACTAGCGGGGGGGCCCAGCACCGGGGAGCTGTTTTTT.

The V gene is TRBV4-2, the J gene TRBJ1-1, with 11 positions matching TRBD1. The V gene end was trimmed by 4 bases and the J gene end by 3 bases; junction bases not matched to a gene: 4. Germline values: CDR1 LGHNA, CDR2 YNFKEQ. The CDR3 extends over 15 amino acids. The CDR3 loop reads CASSLGTGGDTEAFF. The DNA of the CDR3 is TGTGCCAGCAGCCTGGGGACAGGGGGGGACACTGAAGCTTTCTTT.

Turning to this clone: At one end, the junction sequence differs from germline, possibly due to a read error. The chain couples TRBV11-3 to TRBJ1-1; unclear D gene. CDR1 and CDR2 (germline): SGHNT, YENEEA. This CDR3 contains 9 residues. Here the CDR3 reads CASSLSQNF. The CDR3, as DNA: TGTGCCAGCAGCTTAAGCCAAAACTTT.

V is TRBV2 and J is TRBJ2-7; D is uncertain. This CDR3 region has 13 residues. V lost 7 bases and J 0 bases, leaving 10 bases between the germline ends. Germline CDR1 is SNHLY and CDR2 is FYNNEI. In nucleotides, the CDR3 is TGTGCCAGCAACGACGGATTCTCCTACGAGCAGTACTTC. It is translated as CASNDGFSYEQYF.

The J gene is TRBJ1-5, the V gene TRBV28, with 7 bases aligning to TRBD1. The V and J ends lost 4 bases and 6 bases, in that order; junction bases with no gene match: 6. Germline lookup yields CDR1 MDHEN and CDR2 SYDVKM. This CDR3 spans 14 amino acids. The CDR3 spells CASSWVQGGQPQHF. In DNA, the CDR3 is TGTGCCAGCAGTTGGGTCCAGGGGGGTCAGCCCCAGCATTTT.

The chain carries TRBV27 and TRBJ2-3; D perhaps matches TRBD2 (5 bases). The length of the CDR3 is 14 residues. Germline assignment: CDR1 MNHEY and CDR2 SMNVEV (reference sequence). V dropped 6 bases and J dropped 7 bases, with 17 bases sitting between them. This chain's CDR3 is CASRSRTFLNTQYF. The CDR3 region has the DNA TGTGCCAGCAGGAGCAGGACTTTTTTAAATACGCAGTATTTT.

The chain employs TRBV19 and TRBJ1-6; D is perhaps TRBD1 (5 bases). Deletions cut 8 bases from V and 7 bases from J, with 12 bases between. The CDR3 runs 13 residues. Germline V gene data show CDR1 as LNHDA and CDR2 as SQIVND (reference sequence). This CDR3 is CASGKTANSPLHF. The CDR3 DNA sequence: TGTGCCAGTGGCAAGACAGCGAATTCACCCCTCCACTTT.

The chain carries TRBV28 and TRBJ1-5; D not resolved. This CDR3 has 13 residues. The germline V and J ends were trimmed by 4 bases and 10 bases, with 14 bases remaining between them. Germline values: CDR1 MDHEN, CDR2 SYDVKM. The CDR3 is CASSSVMAKPQHF. CDR3 bases: TGTGCCAGCAGTTCCGTGATGGCCAAACCCCAGCATTTT.

The chain employs TRBV18 and TRBJ1-1; no clear D. Deletions cut 2 bases from V and 0 bases from J, with 7 bases between. This CDR3 is built from 14 residues. Germline lookup yields CDR1 KGHSH and CDR2 LQKENI. CDR3 residues: CASSPRILNTEAFF. As DNA, the CDR3 is TGTGCCAGCTCACCAAGGATCTTGAACACTGAAGCTTTCTTT.

This clone came up once. V usage is TRBV6-6 and J usage is TRBJ2-6; D remains ambiguous. This CDR3 region has 16 residues. Germline loops: CDR1 MNHNY, CDR2 SVGAGI (reference sequence). V lost 8 bases and J lost 0, with 14 bases in between. CDR3 bases: TGTGCCAGCGCCCAGCTTACTTACTCTGGGGCCAACGTCCTGACTTTC. It yields the protein CASAQLTYSGANVLTF.

The rearrangement uses TRBV6-6 and TRBJ1-1; no reliable D call. CDR1 and CDR2 from the germline V gene are MNHNY and SVGAGI (reference sequence). The CDR3 loop spans 13 amino acids. Trimming stripped 2 bases from V and 3 bases from J, with 7 bases between. CDR3: CASSYGRDTEAFF. The CDR3 DNA reads TGTGCCAGCAGTTACGGGAGGGACACTGAAGCTTTCTTT.

The chain has TRBV6-1 and TRBJ1-5, with D possibly TRBD1 on 5 matching bases. Trimming shortened V by 6 bases and J by 9 bases, and 15 bases separated the two germline ends. The CDR3 extends over 13 amino acids. From germline, CDR1 is MNHNS and CDR2 SASEGT. The CDR3 sequence: CASRSWGRGPQHF. CDR3 sequence (DNA): TGTGCCAGCAGGAGTTGGGGGAGGGGGCCCCAGCATTTT.